Listed below are T cell receptor beta chains from one sample, sequenced in a study of vaccination and CD4 T cells after COVID-19. These receptors' antigens are unknown. In TCRdb, the PCR reads were re-called with MiXCR into one record per CDR3 protein. The table lists some 8,400 distinct CDR3 sequences, 45% to 60% of them singletons, with around 8% in the top ten. The material sequenced was CD4+ T cells from blood, cultured in vitro. The receptors stem from a human donor who had recovered from COVID-19. Each CDR3 is given with its conserved first and last residue. The order of the fields is clone size, V gene, J gene, D gene, CDR3 DNA, CDR3 protein. D genes are given only for firm matches. Part of the rows lack a size; the others show once, few, many or a class for expanded clones.

clone size: medium-sized
V gene: TRBV24-1
J gene: TRBJ1-2
D gene: TRBD1
CDR3 DNA: TGTGCCACCGGTCCCCGGACAGGCGAGATCAGCTACACCTTC
CDR3 protein: CATGPRTGEISYTF

clone size: -
V gene: TRBV19
J gene: TRBJ1-1
D gene: TRBD1
CDR3 DNA: TGTGCCAGTAGTCTGTCTGACAGGGATGTGAACACTGAAGCTTTCTTT
CDR3 protein: CASSLSDRDVNTEAFF

clone size: -
V gene: TRBV12-3/TRBV12-4
J gene: TRBJ1-6
D gene: TRBD1
CDR3 DNA: TGTGCCAGCAGGAGGACAGGGGGCCGGTCACCCCTCCACTTT
CDR3 protein: CASRRTGGRSPLHF

clone size: few
V gene: TRBV28
J gene: TRBJ1-1
D gene: -
CDR3 DNA: TGTGCCAGCAGTGGGCAGACGGGGAACACTGAAGCTTTCTTT
CDR3 protein: CASSGQTGNTEAFF

clone size: -
V gene: TRBV18
J gene: TRBJ2-2
D gene: TRBD2
CDR3 DNA: TGTGCCAGCTCACCAGGGACTAGCGGGGACGGCGGGGAGCTGTTTTTT
CDR3 protein: CASSPGTSGDGGELFF

clone size: -
V gene: TRBV10-1
J gene: TRBJ1-5
D gene: -
CDR3 DNA: TGCGCCAGCAGTACAGGGATAGGTCAGCCCCAGCATTTT
CDR3 protein: CASSTGIGQPQHF

clone size: -
V gene: TRBV3-1
J gene: TRBJ1-2
D gene: TRBD1
CDR3 DNA: TGTGCCAGCAGCCTAAGGAGGGGGCCAAGCTATGGCTACACCTTC
CDR3 protein: CASSLRRGPSYGYTF

clone size: -
V gene: TRBV15
J gene: TRBJ1-3
D gene: -
CDR3 DNA: TGTGCCACCAGCAGAGATTTGTACTTACTCTCTGGAAACACCATATATTTT
CDR3 protein: CATSRDLYLLSGNTIYF

clone size: few
V gene: TRBV7-8
J gene: TRBJ2-7
D gene: TRBD1
CDR3 DNA: TGTGCCAGCAGCTTAGCCAAGGACAGGGGTTCCTACGAGCAGTACTTC
CDR3 protein: CASSLAKDRGSYEQYF

clone size: -
V gene: TRBV6-1
J gene: TRBJ2-5
D gene: -
CDR3 DNA: TGTGCCAGCAGTGCCGGGGTTCGGGAGACCCAGTACTTC
CDR3 protein: CASSAGVRETQYF

clone size: -
V gene: TRBV4-3
J gene: TRBJ2-3
D gene: TRBD2
CDR3 DNA: TGCGCCAGCAGCCAAGGAGCGGGGGAGCGCACAGATACGCAGTATTTT
CDR3 protein: CASSQGAGERTDTQYF

clone size: few
V gene: TRBV20-1
J gene: TRBJ2-1
D gene: -
CDR3 DNA: TGCAGTGCTAGAGACGGGTCAAAGTTAGGCGATGAGCAGTTCTTC
CDR3 protein: CSARDGSKLGDEQFF

clone size: few
V gene: TRBV5-4
J gene: TRBJ2-5
D gene: -
CDR3 DNA: TGTGCCAGCAGCTTGGCGTTAGGGGAGACCCAGTACTTC
CDR3 protein: CASSLALGETQYF

clone size: -
V gene: TRBV20-1
J gene: TRBJ1-5
D gene: -
CDR3 DNA: TGCAGTGCTAGAGCAGGGAGACAAAGAAATCAGCCCCAGCATTTT
CDR3 protein: CSARAGRQRNQPQHF

clone size: -
V gene: TRBV6-2/TRBV6-3
J gene: TRBJ1-1
D gene: -
CDR3 DNA: TGTGCCAGCAGTCCTACCCCGTTTGGTGTTGAGGGGGGGCCTTTCGGCGGCACTGAAGCTTTCTTT
CDR3 protein: CASSPTPFGVEGGPFGGTEAFF

clone size: -
V gene: TRBV28
J gene: TRBJ1-6
D gene: -
CDR3 DNA: TGTGCCAGCAGTCCATCCCTAGTGGCAGGGAGAAATTCACCCCTCCACTTT
CDR3 protein: CASSPSLVAGRNSPLHF

clone size: -
V gene: TRBV6-2/TRBV6-3
J gene: TRBJ2-5
D gene: -
CDR3 DNA: TGTGCCAGCAGTTATAGGCGAGTTCAAGAGACCCAGTACTTC
CDR3 protein: CASSYRRVQETQYF

clone size: -
V gene: TRBV4-3
J gene: TRBJ2-5
D gene: -
CDR3 DNA: TGCGCCAGCAGCCAAGGCGGGCTAGCATGGGAGACCCAGTACTTC
CDR3 protein: CASSQGGLAWETQYF